These 27 T cell receptor beta chains came from one sample sequenced in a study of T-cell reconstitution after alpha-beta-depleted transplantation in children. TCRbeta library construction was performed incorporating unique molecular identifiers. TCRdb re-called the PCR reads through MiXCR, storing one row per CDR3 protein. The sample includes more than 450,000 distinct CDR3 sequences, around 17% seen only once; the top ten take approximately 3%. This material consisted of PBMCs from the stem cell graft donor, taken from the stem cell graft. All receptors come from a human donor who donated a stem cell graft to a child with acute lymphoblastic leukemia.

This clonotype was observed a handful of times. The chain employs TRBV20-1 and TRBJ2-5; D gene unclear. The CDR3 extends over 11 amino acids. Deletions cut 4 bases from V and 5 bases from J, with 8 bases between. Germline V gives CDR1 DFQATT, CDR2 SNEGSKA (reference sequence). Here the CDR3 reads CSAIIVETQYF. The CDR3 nucleotides are TGCAGTGCTATTATCGTGGAGACCCAGTACTTC.

Only a few counts were recorded for this clonotype. The genes are TRBV5-1 and TRBJ2-5; unclear D gene. The germline V and J ends were trimmed by 2 bases and 4 bases, with 12 bases remaining between them. This CDR3 has 14 amino acids. Germline V gene lookup returns CDR1 SGHRS and CDR2 YFSETQ. The CDR3 nucleotides are TGCGCCAGCAGCTTCGACTCCCCGACAGAGACCCAGTACTTC. Its protein product is CASSFDSPTETQYF.

The chain employs TRBV11-1 and TRBJ2-7; D perhaps matches TRBD2 (6 bases). V was cut by 5 bases and J by 0 bases, with 17 bases left in between. CDR1 is SGHAT, CDR2 FQDESV, per germline (reference sequence). There are 16 residues in the CDR3. CDR3 sequence reads: CASSPTGRDLSYEQYF. CDR3 in DNA: TGTGCCAGCAGCCCTACGGGGCGGGACCTCTCCTACGAGCAGTACTTC.

This clonotype appeared a few times. V and J are TRBV29-1 and TRBJ2-1; 10 positions match TRBD1. Germline values: CDR1 SQVTM, CDR2 ANQGSEA. The junction had 3 bases not matched to a gene; V was cut back by 7 bases and J by 6 bases. The CDR3 has 12 residues. The CDR3 spells CSAGTGVNEQFF. CDR3 nucleotide sequence: TGCAGCGCTGGGACAGGGGTCAATGAGCAGTTCTTC.

The V and J genes are TRBV24-1 and TRBJ2-4; D is possibly TRBD2 (6 bases). The ends were cut back, 5 bases at V and 2 bases at J, with 24 bases in the middle. Germline CDR1 and CDR2: KGHDR and SFDVKD. CDR3 length: 19 amino acids. DNA for the CDR3: TGTGCCACCAGTGCAGCCGTGGGGGGAGTTTGGGGACCCAAAAACATTCAGTACTTC. It is translated as CATSAAVGGVWGPKNIQYF.

The sample holds a few counts of this clonotype. The gene calls are TRBV7-9 and TRBJ1-2; 7 bases line up with TRBD1. Germline loops: CDR1 SEHNR, CDR2 FQNEAQ (reference sequence). The trim removed 1 base at V and 2 bases at J, leaving 4 bases unmatched. The CDR3 contains 15 residues. The CDR3 region has the DNA TGTGCCAGCAGCTTAGGCCAGGGGGAAAACTATGGCTACACCTTC. Protein: CASSLGQGENYGYTF.

J is TRBJ2-5 and V is TRBV5-5; 9 positions agree with TRBD2. From germline, CDR1 is SGHKS and CDR2 YYEKEE (reference sequence). Trimming removed 0 bases from V and 1 base from J; junction bases left unmatched: 7. The CDR3 spans 17 residues. The CDR3 reads CASSLGLAGTSQETQYF. Here the CDR3 DNA reads TGTGCCAGCAGCTTGGGTCTAGCGGGGACCTCCCAAGAGACCCAGTACTTC.

This clonotype was counted between two and nine times. V gene TRBV27 combines with J gene TRBJ2-1; perhaps TRBD1 as D (6 bases). CDR3 length equals 17 residues. Germline CDR1 and CDR2: MNHEY and SMNVEV (reference sequence). V was pared by 0 bases and J by 4 bases, with 16 bases between. CDR3 coding DNA: TGTGCCAGCAGTTTATCAACCCCACAGGGTTGGTACAATGAGCAGTTCTTC. Translation gives CASSLSTPQGWYNEQFF.

The chain combines TRBV4-1 with TRBJ2-5; D is possibly TRBD1 (5 bases). CDR3 length equals 15 residues. Trimming cost V 0 bases and J 3 bases, with 11 bases left between them. Germline CDR1 and CDR2: MGHRA and YSYEKL. The CDR3, as DNA: TGCGCCAGCAGCCAAGACCCCTCAGGGAAAGAGACCCAGTACTTC. It specifies CASSQDPSGKETQYF.

This chain links TRBV5-5 with TRBJ1-1; the match to TRBD1 covers 7 bases. The CDR3 has 15 amino acids. The junction had 11 bases not matched to a gene; V was cut back by 3 bases and J by 6 bases. CDR1 is SGHKS and CDR2 is YYEKEE in the germline V gene (reference sequence). The CDR3 bases are TGTGCCAGCAGCTCTTGGCCCAGGGGGGTACCTGAAGCTTTCTTT. Translated, it gives CASSSWPRGVPEAFF.

The chain links TRBV14 to TRBJ2-7, with 10 bases fitting TRBD1. Germline V CDR1 and CDR2: SGHDN, FVKESK. V shed 4 bases, J shed 6 bases, and the junction held 6 bases outside the gene matches. There are 14 residues in the CDR3. In nucleotides, the CDR3 is TGTGCCAGCAGCCGAGGAGGGACAGGGGTCGAGCAGTACTTC. This gives the protein CASSRGGTGVEQYF.

This rearrangement joins TRBV30 to TRBJ2-2; tentative D call: TRBD2 (7 bases). With 2 bases removed from V and 4 bases from J, the gap between germline ends came to 8 bases. This CDR3 has 13 amino acids. The germline gives CDR1 GTSNPN, CDR2 SVGIG (reference sequence). CDR3 sequence reads: CAWSRGATGELFF. The CDR3 nucleotides are TGTGCCTGGAGTCGGGGGGCCACCGGGGAGCTGTTTTTT. The variable domain in full, with the rest retrieved from reference TRBV30 and TRBJ2-2, is SQTIHQWPATLVQPVGSPLSLECTVEGTSNPNLYWYRQAAGRGLQLLFYSVGIGQISSEVPQNLSASRPQDRQFILSSKKLLLSDSGFYLCAWSRGATGELFFGEGSRLTVL.

This clonotype came up a few times. V and J are TRBV5-1 and TRBJ2-7; D gene ambiguous. CDR1 is SGHRS, CDR2 YFSETQ, per germline. This CDR3 spans 15 amino acids. Between the trimmed V and J ends, which lost 0 bases and 5 bases, there was a span of 15 bases. CDR3 bases: TGCGCCAGCAGCTTGGTCCGCTATTCGAGCCACGAGCAGTACTTC. Its protein product is CASSLVRYSSHEQYF.

This clonotype was seen only a few times. The chain has TRBV7-8 and TRBJ2-4; no clear D. V lost 4 bases to trimming and J lost 5 bases, with 21 bases between them. Germline lookup yields CDR1 SGHVS and CDR2 FQNEAQ. This CDR3 spans 17 amino acids. CDR3 in amino acids: CASSSPGLVMTENIQYF. Here the CDR3 DNA reads TGTGCCAGCAGCTCTCCTGGTCTCGTGATGACCGAAAACATTCAGTACTTC.

The chain joins TRBV20-1 to TRBJ1-1; D unresolved. The CDR3 sequence is 15 residues long. Germline V gives CDR1 DFQATT, CDR2 SNEGSKA (reference sequence). Trimming shortened V by 0 bases and J by 5 bases, and 16 bases separated the two germline ends. CDR3 sequence reads: CSARDRGRLMTEAFF. CDR3 nucleotide sequence: TGCAGTGCTAGAGATCGGGGTAGGCTTATGACTGAAGCTTTCTTT.

The CDR3 here is CASSHHRYDQPQHF. CDR3 DNA sequence: TGCGCCAGCAGTCACCACAGGTACGATCAGCCCCAGCATTTT. This chain links TRBV4-1 with TRBJ1-5; D possibly corresponds to TRBD1 (5 bases). The CDR3 is 14 amino acids. Germline V gene lookup returns CDR1 MGHRA and CDR2 YSYEKL. V was trimmed by 6 bases and J by 5 bases, leaving 14 bases between them.

The table lists this clonotype with a few counts. The V and J genes are TRBV20-1 and TRBJ2-1, with D possibly being TRBD1 (6 bases). CDR1 and CDR2 from the germline V gene are DFQATT and SNEGSKA (reference sequence). The germline V and J ends were trimmed by 3 bases and 4 bases, with 13 bases remaining between them. The CDR3 runs to 14 residues. CDR3 sequence: CSARDSRTYNEQFF. The CDR3 DNA sequence: TGCAGTGCTAGGGACAGTCGAACTTACAATGAGCAGTTCTTC.

This clonotype was picked up a small number of times. This chain connects TRBV9 to TRBJ2-5, with a weak D call TRBD1 (5 bases). The length of the CDR3 is 14 residues. V was trimmed by 0 bases and J by 4 bases, leaving 10 bases between them. Germline CDR1 reads SGDLS; CDR2 reads YYNGEE. CDR3 amino acids: CASSVGSGRETQYF. DNA for the CDR3: TGTGCCAGCAGCGTAGGATCAGGGCGAGAGACCCAGTACTTC.

Comments on this clonotype: One end of the junction fails to match germline, which may point to a read error. The chain uses TRBV7-2 and TRBJ2-7; 8 bases fit TRBD2. The CDR3 sequence is 14 residues long. In germline, CDR1 is SGHTA, CDR2 FQGNSA. Written as DNA, the CDR3 is TGTGCCAGCAGCGTAGCGGGGCGCTCCTACGAGCAGTACTTC. It specifies CASSVAGRSYEQYF. Filled out from reference TRBV7-2 and TRBJ2-7, the complete variable domain reads GAGVSQSPSNKVTEKGKDVELRCDPISGHTALYWYRQSLGQGLEFLIYFQGNSAPDKSGLPSDRFSAERTGGSVSTLTIQRTQQEDSAVYLCASSVAGRSYEQYFGPGTRLTVT.

This clonotype turned up a few times. The J gene is TRBJ2-1, the V gene TRBV2; TRBD2 aligns across 7 bases. There are 16 residues in the CDR3. J gave up 0 bases and V 7 bases, and 9 bases lay outside the gene matches. The germline V gene encodes CDR1 SNHLY and CDR2 FYNNEI. CDR3 sequence: CASKNKAGVSYNEQFF. Here the CDR3 DNA reads TGTGCCAGCAAAAATAAGGCGGGAGTCTCCTACAATGAGCAGTTCTTC.

This clonotype was seen once. This chain joins TRBV15 and TRBJ2-1; perhaps D is TRBD1 or TRBD2 (6 bases each). The germline gives CDR1 LNHNV, CDR2 YYDKDF (reference sequence). V was trimmed by 1 base and J by 9 bases, leaving 19 bases between them. The CDR3 has 16 amino acids. This CDR3 reads CATSRGGLRGPGEQFF. The DNA of the CDR3 is TGTGCCACCAGCAGAGGGGGGCTTCGGGGGCCGGGTGAGCAGTTCTTC.

In nucleotides, the CDR3 is TGTGCCAGCAGTCCAACGGGACTCTACGACACTGAAGCTTTCTTT. Its protein product is CASSPTGLYDTEAFF. The chain has TRBV14 and TRBJ1-1; possibly TRBD1 for D (5 bases). Germline V gene sequence: CDR1 SGHDN, CDR2 FVKESK. V lost 6 bases and J 3 bases, leaving 17 bases between the germline ends. The CDR3 consists of 15 residues.

This clonotype has only a few counts. J is TRBJ2-7 and V is TRBV24-1; 8 positions match TRBD2. Looked up from germline, CDR1 is KGHDR and CDR2 is SFDVKD. This CDR3 comprises 18 residues. The V gene end was trimmed by 5 bases and the J gene end by 0 bases; junction bases not matched to a gene: 14. This CDR3 reads CATSGIGAGEGTSYEQYF. The CDR3 bases are TGTGCCACCAGTGGGATTGGAGCGGGAGAAGGAACCTCCTACGAGCAGTACTTC.

This clonotype appeared a few times. The rearrangement links TRBV20-1 to TRBJ2-5; 11 bases align to TRBD2. Germline CDR1 DFQATT, CDR2 SNEGSKA (reference sequence). V shed 6 bases, J shed 5 bases, and the junction held 8 bases outside the gene matches. The CDR3 totals 14 residues. DNA of the CDR3: TGCAGTGCCAGGGTGGCTAGCGGGGGGGAGACCCAGTACTTC. Its protein product is CSARVASGGETQYF.

The genes are TRBV7-8 and TRBJ2-1, with D possibly being TRBD1 or TRBD2 (5 bases each). The CDR3 length is 15 residues. The V end lost 3 bases, the J end lost 2 bases, and 11 bases lay between the germline ends. CDR1 is SGHVS and CDR2 is FQNEAQ in the germline V gene. The CDR3 spells CASSFRDRPYNEQFF. For the CDR3, the DNA is TGTGCCAGCAGCTTCCGGGACCGACCCTACAATGAGCAGTTCTTC.

This chain joins TRBV15 and TRBJ2-3; maybe TRBD2 (5 bases). V lost 3 bases and J 2 bases, leaving 12 bases between the germline ends. The V gene's germline CDR1 is LNHNV and CDR2 YYDKDF (reference sequence). CDR3 length equals 15 residues. The chain's CDR3 is CATSSSGNPTDTQYF. CDR3 in DNA: TGTGCCACCAGCAGTTCCGGGAACCCCACAGATACGCAGTATTTT.

J is TRBJ1-5 and V is TRBV27; unclear D gene. Germline CDR1 is MNHEY and CDR2 is SMNVEV (reference sequence). Trimming took off 6 bases at V and 0 bases at J, with 9 bases between the two ends. The CDR3 is 14 residues long. The CDR3 coding sequence is TGTGCCAGCAGCGAACAGCTTAGCAATCAGCCCCAGCATTTT. Amino acids: CASSEQLSNQPQHF.